This TCR beta chain comes out of a study of T cells after yellow fever vaccination. TCRdb passed the 5' RACE reads through MiXCR, listing each CDR3 protein once. The sample has roughly 62,000 distinct CDR3 sequences, roughly 6.9% seen once; the top ten hold less than 45%. This clonotype was seen at least ten times. This specimen was CD8+ T cells sorted from PBMCs, taken on the day of the first yellow fever vaccination. The sequence was obtained from a man between 18 and 35 years old who received the YFV17D yellow fever vaccine.

CDR3 sequence: CASREQGASYEQYV. CDR3 bases: TGTGCCAGCAGGGAACAGGGGGCATCCTACGAGCAGTACGTC. The chain recombines TRBV6-1 with TRBJ2-7; 9 nucleotides agree with TRBD1. The CDR3 is 14 residues long. CDR1 is MNHNS, CDR2 SASEGT, per germline. V lost 6 bases, J lost 1 base, and 4 bases stayed unmatched.